This T cell receptor beta chain was profiled in a study of T cell changes during pregnancy in multiple sclerosis. The assay was immunoSEQ multiplex PCR, and TCRdb's table has in-frame clones only and misses some. The profile shows under 30,000 clones, roughly nine tenths of them singletons. The V and J ends lost 1 base and 3 bases, in that order; junction bases with no gene match: 1. The CDR3 consists of 14 residues. The germline V gene has CDR1 MNHNS and CDR2 SASEGT. The count of this clone is one. The clonotype originates from a female donor with multiple sclerosis, enrolled in a pregnancy study. The chain links TRBV6-1 to TRBJ2-7, with 9 bases that match TRBD2. This specimen was CD8+ T cells from peripheral blood mononuclear cells, taken in the second trimester of pregnancy. The CDR3 reads CASSEEAGGYEQYF. Written as DNA, the CDR3 is TGTGCCAGCAGTGAAGAAGCGGGGGGCTACGAGCAGTACTTC.